The text below deals with one T cell receptor (beta chain). The same CDR3 also results from other DNA sequences found in this sample. Germline assignment: CDR1 MNHEY and CDR2 SVGAGI. Trimming took 6 bases from V and 4 from J, leaving 15 bases between them. The CDR3 loop spans 15 amino acids. The data derive from a study of blood T cell repertoires in COVID-19. Study in general: Material from acute and convalescent COVID-19 was sourced from the United States, Italy and Spain. T cells, B-cell-depleted T cells, or PBMCs provided the cDNA or gDNA that served as material.

In the authors' workflow: Amplification from reference gene primers served as the basis for estimated nucleated cell counts. Profiling relied on immunoSEQ multiplex PCR, and the TCRdb table lists in-frame clones only, not all of them. Clonal size and the V and J genes are those of that table, whereas D and trimming came from the DNA. There are hundreds of thousands of clones in the sample; around 90% occur only once, and approximately 3% lies in the top ten. The chain couples TRBV6-5 to TRBJ2-2; TRBD2 might be the D (5 bases). The TCR originated in a woman aged 25 to 39 with COVID-19, enrolled during active disease. The source material was peripheral blood. CDR3 sequence (DNA): TGTGCCAGCAGCACCTCGGGATCCTCCACCGGGGAGCTGTTTTTT. It specifies CASSTSGSSTGELFF.